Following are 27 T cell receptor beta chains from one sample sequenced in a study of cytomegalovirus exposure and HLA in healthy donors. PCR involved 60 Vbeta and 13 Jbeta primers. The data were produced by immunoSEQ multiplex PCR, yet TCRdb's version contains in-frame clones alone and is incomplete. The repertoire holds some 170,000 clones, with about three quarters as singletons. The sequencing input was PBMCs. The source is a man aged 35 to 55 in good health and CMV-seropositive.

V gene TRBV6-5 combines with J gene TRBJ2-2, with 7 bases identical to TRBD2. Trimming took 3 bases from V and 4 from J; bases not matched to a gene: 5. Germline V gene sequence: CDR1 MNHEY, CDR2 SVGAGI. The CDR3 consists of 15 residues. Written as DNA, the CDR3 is TGTGCCAGCAGTTATGGGGGGGGTCCCACCGGGGAGCTGTTTTTT. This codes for CASSYGGGPTGELFF.

The CDR3 region has the DNA TGTGCCAGCAGCACAGGGGGTGGAAACACCATATATTTT. It specifies CASSTGGGNTIYF. This sequence joins TRBV21-1 and TRBJ1-3; TRBD1, the table's D call, lacks a check against the DNA. TRBV21-1 represents a pseudogene. This CDR3 spans 13 amino acids.

This CDR3 reads CASSSDRVGEQFF. The CDR3 nucleotides are TGTGCCAGCAGCTCGGACAGGGTCGGTGAGCAGTTCTTC. V gene TRBV7-7 combines with J gene TRBJ2-1, with TRBD1 identical over 8 bases. V lost 4 bases and J lost 9; bases outside the gene matches: 5. The CDR3 covers 13 residues. Germline CDR1 is SSHAT and CDR2 is FNYEAQ (reference sequence).

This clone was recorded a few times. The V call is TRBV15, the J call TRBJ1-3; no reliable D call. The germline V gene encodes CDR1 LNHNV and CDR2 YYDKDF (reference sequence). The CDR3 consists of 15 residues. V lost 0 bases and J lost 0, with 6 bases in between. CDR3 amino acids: CATSREGFSGNTIYF. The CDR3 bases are TGTGCCACCAGCAGAGAGGGCTTCTCTGGAAACACCATATATTTT. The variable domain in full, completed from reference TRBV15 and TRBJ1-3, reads DAMVIQNPRYQVTQFGKPVTLSCSQTLNHNVMYWYQQKSSQAPKLLFHYYDKDFNNEADTPDNFQSRRPNTSFCFLDIRSPGLGDTAMYLCATSREGFSGNTIYFGEGSWLTVV.

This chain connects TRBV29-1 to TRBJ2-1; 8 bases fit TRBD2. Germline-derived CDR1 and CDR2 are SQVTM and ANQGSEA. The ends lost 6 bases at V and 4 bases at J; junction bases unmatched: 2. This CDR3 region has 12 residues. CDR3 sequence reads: CSVVAGYNEQFF. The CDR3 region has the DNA TGCAGCGTGGTAGCGGGGTACAATGAGCAGTTCTTC.

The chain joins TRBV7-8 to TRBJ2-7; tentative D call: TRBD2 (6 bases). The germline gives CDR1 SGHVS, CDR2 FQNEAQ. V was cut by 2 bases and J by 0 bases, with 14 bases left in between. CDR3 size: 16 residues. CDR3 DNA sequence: TGTGCCAGCAGCTTAAGATTGCGGGACTTCTCCTACGAGCAGTACTTC. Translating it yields CASSLRLRDFSYEQYF. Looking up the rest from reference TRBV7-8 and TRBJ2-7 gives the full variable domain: GAGVSQSPRYKVAKRGQDVALRCDPISGHVSLFWYQQALGQGPEFLTYFQNEAQLDKSGLPSDRFFAERPEGSVSTLKIQRTQQEDSAVYLCASSLRLRDFSYEQYFGPGTRLTVT.

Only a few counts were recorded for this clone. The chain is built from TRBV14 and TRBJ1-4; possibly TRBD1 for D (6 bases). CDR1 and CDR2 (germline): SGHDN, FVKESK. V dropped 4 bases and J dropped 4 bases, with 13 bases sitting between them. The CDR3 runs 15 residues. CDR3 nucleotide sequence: TGTGCCAGCAGCCCCTGGGGGGGCTTTAATGAAAAACTGTTTTTT. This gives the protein CASSPWGGFNEKLFF.

The CDR3 coding sequence is TGTGCCAGCAGCGACGGGACTAGCGGTACCTACGAGCAGTACTTC. It is translated as CASSDGTSGTYEQYF. The chain couples TRBV11-3 to TRBJ2-7; 11 bases are a match to TRBD2. Germline V gene data show CDR1 as SGHNT and CDR2 as YENEEA. This CDR3 spans 15 amino acids. V shed 5 bases and J 2 bases; nucleotides not matched to a gene: 5.

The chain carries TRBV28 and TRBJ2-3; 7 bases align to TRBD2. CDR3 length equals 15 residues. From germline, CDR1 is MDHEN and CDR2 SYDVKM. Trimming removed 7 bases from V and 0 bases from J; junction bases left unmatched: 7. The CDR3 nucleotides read TGTGCCAGCATCTCTCTAGCGGCTAGCACAGATACGCAGTATTTT. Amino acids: CASISLAASTDTQYF.

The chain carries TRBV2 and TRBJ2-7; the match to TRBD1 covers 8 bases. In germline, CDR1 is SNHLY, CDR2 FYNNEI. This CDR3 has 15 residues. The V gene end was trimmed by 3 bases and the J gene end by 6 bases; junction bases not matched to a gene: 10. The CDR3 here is CASSDQGALGGEQYF. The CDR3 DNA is TGTGCCAGCAGTGATCAGGGGGCACTGGGGGGCGAGCAGTACTTC.

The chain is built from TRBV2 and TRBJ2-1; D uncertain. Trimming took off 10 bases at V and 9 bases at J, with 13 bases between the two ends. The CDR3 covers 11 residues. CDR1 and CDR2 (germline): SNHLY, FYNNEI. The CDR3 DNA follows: TGTGCCATTAGCACCCTTCTTGAGCAGTTCTTC. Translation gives CAISTLLEQFF.

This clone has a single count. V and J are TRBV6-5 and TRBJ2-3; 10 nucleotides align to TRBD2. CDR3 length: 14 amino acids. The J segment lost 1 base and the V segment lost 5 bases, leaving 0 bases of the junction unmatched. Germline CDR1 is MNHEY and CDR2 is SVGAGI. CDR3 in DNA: TGTGCCAGCAGTCTAGCGGGAGGCACAGATACGCAGTATTTT. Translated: CASSLAGGTDTQYF.

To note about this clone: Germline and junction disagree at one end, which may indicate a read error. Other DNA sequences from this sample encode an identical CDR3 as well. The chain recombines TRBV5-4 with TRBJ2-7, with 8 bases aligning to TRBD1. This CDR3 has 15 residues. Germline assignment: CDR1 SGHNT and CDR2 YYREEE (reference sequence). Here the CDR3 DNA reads TGTGCTAGCAGGCCAGGGGGCCCTAGCTCCTACGAGCAGTACTTC. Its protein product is CASRPGGPSSYEQYF.

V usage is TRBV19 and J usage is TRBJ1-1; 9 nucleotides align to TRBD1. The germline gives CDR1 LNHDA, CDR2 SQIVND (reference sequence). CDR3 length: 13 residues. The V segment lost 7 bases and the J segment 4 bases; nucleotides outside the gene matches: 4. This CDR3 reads CASIGQGPTEAFF. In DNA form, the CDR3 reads TGTGCCAGTATTGGACAGGGGCCCACTGAAGCTTTCTTT.

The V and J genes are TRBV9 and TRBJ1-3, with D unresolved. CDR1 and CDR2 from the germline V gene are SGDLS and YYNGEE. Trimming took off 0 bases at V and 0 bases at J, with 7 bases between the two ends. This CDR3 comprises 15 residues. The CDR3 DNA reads TGTGCCAGCAGCGTAGACGGGAGCTCTGGAAACACCATATATTTT. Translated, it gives CASSVDGSSGNTIYF.

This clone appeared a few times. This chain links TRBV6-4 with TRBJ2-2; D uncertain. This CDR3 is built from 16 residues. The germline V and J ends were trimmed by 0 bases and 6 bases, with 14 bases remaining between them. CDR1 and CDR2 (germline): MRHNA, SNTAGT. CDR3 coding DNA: TGTGCCAGCAGTGACTCGAGAGGATCTGCCGCCGGGGAGCTGTTTTTT. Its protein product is CASSDSRGSAAGELFF.

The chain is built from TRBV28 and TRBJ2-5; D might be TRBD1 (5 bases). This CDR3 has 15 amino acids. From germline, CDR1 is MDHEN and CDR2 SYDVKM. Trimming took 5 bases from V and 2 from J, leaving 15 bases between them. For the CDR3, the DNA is TGTGCCAGCAGTCAGGACAAACCGAGACAAGAGACCCAGTACTTC. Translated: CASSQDKPRQETQYF.

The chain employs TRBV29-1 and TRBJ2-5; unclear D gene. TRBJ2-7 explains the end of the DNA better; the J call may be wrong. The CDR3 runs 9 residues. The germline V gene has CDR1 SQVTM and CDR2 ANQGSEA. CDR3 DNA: TGCAGCGTTGAAGACGAGCAGTACTTC. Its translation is CSVEDEQYF.

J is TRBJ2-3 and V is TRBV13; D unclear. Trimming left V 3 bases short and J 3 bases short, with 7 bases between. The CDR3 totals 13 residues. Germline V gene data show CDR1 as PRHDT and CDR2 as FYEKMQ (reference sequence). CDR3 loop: CASSFLGTDTQYF. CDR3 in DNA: TGTGCCAGCAGCTTCCTAGGTACAGATACGCAGTATTTT.

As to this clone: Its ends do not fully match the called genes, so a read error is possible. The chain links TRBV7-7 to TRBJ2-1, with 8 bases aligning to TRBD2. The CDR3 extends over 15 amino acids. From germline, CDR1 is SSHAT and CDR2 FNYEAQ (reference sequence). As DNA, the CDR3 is TGTGCTAGCAGCTCAAGCGGGGGAACCTACAATGAGCAGTTCTTC. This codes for CASSSSGGTYNEQFF. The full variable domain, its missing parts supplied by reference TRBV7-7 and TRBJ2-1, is GAGVSQSPRYKVTKRGQDVTLRCDPISSHATLYWYQQALGQGPEFLTYFNYEAQPDKSGLPSDRFSAERPEGSISTLTIQRTEQRDSAMYRCASSSSGGTYNEQFFGPGTRLTVL.

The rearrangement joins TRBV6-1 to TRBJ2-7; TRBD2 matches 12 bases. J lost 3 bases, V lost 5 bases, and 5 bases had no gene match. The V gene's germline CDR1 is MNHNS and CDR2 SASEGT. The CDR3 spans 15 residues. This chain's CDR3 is CASSPGLAGNYEQYF. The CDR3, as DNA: TGTGCCAGCAGTCCCGGACTAGCGGGGAACTACGAGCAGTACTTC.

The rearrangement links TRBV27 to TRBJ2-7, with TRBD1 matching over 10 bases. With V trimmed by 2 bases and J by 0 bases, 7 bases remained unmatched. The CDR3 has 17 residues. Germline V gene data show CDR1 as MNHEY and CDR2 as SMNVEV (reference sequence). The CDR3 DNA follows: TGTGCCAGCAGTTTAGTAGCCGGGACAGGGGCCTCCTACGAGCAGTACTTC. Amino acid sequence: CASSLVAGTGASYEQYF.

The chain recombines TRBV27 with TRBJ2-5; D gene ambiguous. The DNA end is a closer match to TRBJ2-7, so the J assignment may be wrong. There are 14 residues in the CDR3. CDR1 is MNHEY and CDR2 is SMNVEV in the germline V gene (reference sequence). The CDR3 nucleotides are TGTGCCAGCAGTTTCGGCAGGCCGATCTACGAGCAGTACTTC. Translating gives CASSFGRPIYEQYF.

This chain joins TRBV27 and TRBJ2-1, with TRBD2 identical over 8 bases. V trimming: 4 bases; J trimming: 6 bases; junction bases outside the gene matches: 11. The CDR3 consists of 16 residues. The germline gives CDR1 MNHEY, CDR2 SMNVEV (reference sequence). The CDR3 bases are TGTGCCAGCAGTTCCGGGCTAGCGGGCAAGGGCAATGAGCAGTTCTTC. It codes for CASSSGLAGKGNEQFF.

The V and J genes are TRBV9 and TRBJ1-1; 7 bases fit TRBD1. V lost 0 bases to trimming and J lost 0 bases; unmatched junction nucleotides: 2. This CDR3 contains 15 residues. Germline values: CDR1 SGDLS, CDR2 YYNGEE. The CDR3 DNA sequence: TGTGCCAGCAGCGTAGATGGGACAGTGAACACTGAAGCTTTCTTT. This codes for CASSVDGTVNTEAFF.

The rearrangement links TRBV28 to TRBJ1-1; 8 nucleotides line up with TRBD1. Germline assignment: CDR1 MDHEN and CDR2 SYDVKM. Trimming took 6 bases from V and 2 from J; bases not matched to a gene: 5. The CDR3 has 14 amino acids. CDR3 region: CASSWDRRNTEAFF. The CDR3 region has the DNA TGTGCCAGCAGCTGGGACAGGAGAAACACTGAAGCTTTCTTT. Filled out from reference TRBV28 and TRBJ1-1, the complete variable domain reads DVKVTQSSRYLVKRTGEKVFLECVQDMDHENMFWYRQDPGLGLRLIYFSYDVKMKEKGDIPEGYSVSREKKERFSLILESASTNQTSMYLCASSWDRRNTEAFFGQGTRLTVV.

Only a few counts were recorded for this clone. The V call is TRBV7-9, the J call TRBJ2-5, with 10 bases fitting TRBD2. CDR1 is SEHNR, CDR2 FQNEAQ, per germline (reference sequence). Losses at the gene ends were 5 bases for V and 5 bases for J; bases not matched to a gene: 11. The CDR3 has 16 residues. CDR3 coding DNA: TGTGCCAGCAGCCCTCCTTCCCTAGCGGGAGTCGAGACCCAGTACTTC. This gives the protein CASSPPSLAGVETQYF.